This is a list of T cell receptor beta chains from one sample in a study of OX40 agonist ivuxolimab in advanced cancers. Clones were sequenced by immunoSEQ multiplex PCR, and TCRdb holds only the in-frame ones, with some missing. The sample lists roughly 80,000 clones, about 86% occurring once. The input for sequencing was CD4+ or CD8+ T cells sorted from blood, taken in a trial of the OX40 agonist ivuxolimab. Receptors were obtained from an adult with an advanced solid tumor such as melanoma, head and neck, liver or kidney cancer. Both conserved end residues are part of each CDR3. The order of the fields is clone size, V gene, D gene, J gene, CDR3 protein, CDR3 DNA. The D gene is left open where the match is weak. Expanded clones get a size class; other rows say once, few or many, or leave the size out.

abundance: NA; v_gene: TRBV28; d_gene: NA; j_gene: TRBJ1-1; CDR3aa: CASSLPQQANTEAFF; CDR3nt: TGTGCCAGCAGTTTACCCCAACAAGCAAACACTGAAGCTTTCTTT
abundance: NA; v_gene: TRBV2; d_gene: TRBD1; j_gene: TRBJ2-5; CDR3aa: CARTTTGDGTQYF; CDR3nt: TGTGCCAGAACAACGACAGGGGACGGGACCCAGTACTTC
abundance: few; v_gene: TRBV6-4; d_gene: NA; j_gene: TRBJ1-1; CDR3aa: CASSDARGTEAFF; CDR3nt: TGTGCCAGCAGTGACGCGAGAGGAACTGAAGCTTTCTTT
abundance: few; v_gene: TRBV19; d_gene: NA; j_gene: TRBJ1-5; CDR3aa: CASSYPGPNQPQHF; CDR3nt: TGTGCCAGTAGTTATCCGGGCCCCAATCAGCCCCAGCATTTT
abundance: NA; v_gene: TRBV9; d_gene: NA; j_gene: TRBJ2-7; CDR3aa: CASSPRPPLSTYEQYF; CDR3nt: TGTGCCAGCAGCCCACGCCCGCCCCTCTCCACATACGAGCAGTACTTC
abundance: NA; v_gene: TRBV19; d_gene: NA; j_gene: TRBJ1-5; CDR3aa: CASSTGAGQPQHF; CDR3nt: TGTGCCAGTAGTACAGGGGCCGGGCAGCCCCAGCATTTT
abundance: NA; v_gene: TRBV27; d_gene: NA; j_gene: TRBJ2-3; CDR3aa: CASSLGWRDTQYF; CDR3nt: TGTGCCAGCAGTTTAGGATGGCGAGATACGCAGTATTTT
abundance: once; v_gene: TRBV5-4; d_gene: NA; j_gene: TRBJ1-1; CDR3aa: CASSLLQGSSEAFF; CDR3nt: TGTGCCAGCAGCTTGCTTCAGGGTAGCTCTGAAGCTTTCTTT
abundance: NA; v_gene: TRBV29-1; d_gene: NA; j_gene: TRBJ2-7; CDR3aa: CSVPGSSSYEQYF; CDR3nt: TGCAGCGTCCCGGGTTCGAGCTCCTACGAGCAGTACTTC
abundance: NA; v_gene: TRBV11-1; d_gene: NA; j_gene: TRBJ2-2; CDR3aa: CASSLRRNTGELFF; CDR3nt: TGTGCCAGCAGCTTAAGGCGGAACACCGGGGAGCTGTTTTTT
abundance: NA; v_gene: TRBV5-1; d_gene: TRBD1; j_gene: TRBJ2-6; CDR3aa: CASSEPTGAGANVLTF; CDR3nt: TGCGCCAGCAGCGAACCTACAGGGGCTGGGGCCAACGTCCTGACTTTC
abundance: NA; v_gene: TRBV2; d_gene: TRBD1; j_gene: TRBJ2-7; CDR3aa: CASSRDRATYEQYF; CDR3nt: TGTGCCAGCAGTCGGGACAGGGCCACCTACGAGCAGTACTTC
abundance: NA; v_gene: TRBV27; d_gene: NA; j_gene: TRBJ1-1; CDR3aa: CASSLRGQGTEAFF; CDR3nt: TGTGCCAGCAGTTTACGGGGGCAGGGCACTGAAGCTTTCTTT
abundance: NA; v_gene: TRBV9; d_gene: TRBD1; j_gene: TRBJ2-7; CDR3aa: CASSVGGMGRGRTAGQYF; CDR3nt: TGTGCCAGCAGCGTAGGAGGTATGGGCAGGGGGCGGACGGCAGGGCAGTACTTC
abundance: NA; v_gene: TRBV19; d_gene: NA; j_gene: TRBJ2-3; CDR3aa: CASSIGGLTDTQYF; CDR3nt: TGTGCCAGTAGCATAGGGGGTTTGACGGATACGCAGTATTTT
abundance: NA; v_gene: TRBV5-1; d_gene: TRBD1; j_gene: TRBJ2-2; CDR3aa: CASSPRQGVNTGELFF; CDR3nt: TGCGCCAGCAGCCCAAGACAGGGGGTGAACACCGGGGAGCTGTTTTTT
abundance: NA; v_gene: TRBV7-2; d_gene: NA; j_gene: TRBJ1-3; CDR3aa: CASSSLESGNTIYF; CDR3nt: TGTGCCAGCAGCTCTCTGGAGTCTGGAAACACCATATATTTT
abundance: once; v_gene: TRBV14; d_gene: NA; j_gene: TRBJ2-1; CDR3aa: CASSLGTASYNEQFF; CDR3nt: TGTGCCAGCAGCCTTGGGACCGCCTCTTACAATGAGCAGTTCTTC
abundance: NA; v_gene: TRBV5-1; d_gene: NA; j_gene: TRBJ2-2; CDR3aa: CASSLVVVQGKPGELFF; CDR3nt: TGCGCCAGCAGCTTGGTAGTAGTACAGGGAAAGCCCGGGGAGCTGTTTTTT
abundance: NA; v_gene: TRBV7-8; d_gene: NA; j_gene: TRBJ2-2; CDR3aa: CASSLNRAGELFF; CDR3nt: TGTGCCAGCAGCTTAAACCGCGCCGGGGAGCTGTTTTTT
abundance: NA; v_gene: TRBV30; d_gene: NA; j_gene: TRBJ2-4; CDR3aa: CAWSVRGVNIQYF; CDR3nt: TGTGCCTGGAGTGTAAGAGGAGTGAACATTCAGTACTTC
abundance: NA; v_gene: TRBV5-1; d_gene: NA; j_gene: TRBJ2-3; CDR3aa: CASSSRPSGGDTQYF; CDR3nt: TGCGCCAGCAGCTCACGACCGTCAGGGGGGGATACGCAGTATTTT
abundance: NA; v_gene: TRBV7-2; d_gene: NA; j_gene: TRBJ1-1; CDR3aa: CASSPERRGNTEAFF; CDR3nt: TGTGCCAGCAGCCCAGAGCGCCGAGGGAACACTGAAGCTTTCTTT
abundance: NA; v_gene: TRBV21-1; d_gene: NA; j_gene: TRBJ1-2; CDR3aa: CASSIGTGGDYGYTF; CDR3nt: TGTGCCAGCAGCATCGGGACAGGGGGCGACTATGGCTACACCTTC
abundance: NA; v_gene: TRBV14; d_gene: TRBD1; j_gene: TRBJ2-7; CDR3aa: CASSPGQVPYEQYF; CDR3nt: TGTGCCAGCAGCCCAGGACAGGTGCCCTACGAGCAGTACTTC
abundance: once; v_gene: TRBV18; d_gene: NA; j_gene: TRBJ2-2; CDR3aa: CASSPSVSSGELFF; CDR3nt: TGTGCCAGCTCCCCCAGTGTGTCCTCCGGGGAGCTGTTTTTT
abundance: NA; v_gene: TRBV29-1; d_gene: NA; j_gene: TRBJ1-2; CDR3aa: CSAGGAENSYTF; CDR3nt: TGCAGCGCCGGGGGGGCAGAGAATAGCTACACCTTC
abundance: NA; v_gene: TRBV11-1; d_gene: NA; j_gene: TRBJ2-5; CDR3aa: CASSRGSVGETQYF; CDR3nt: TGTGCCAGCAGTCGGGGGTCGGTCGGGGAGACCCAGTACTTC
abundance: NA; v_gene: TRBV28; d_gene: TRBD2; j_gene: TRBJ2-7; CDR3aa: CASSSTVRGTSGSYEQYF; CDR3nt: TGTGCCAGCAGCTCAACTGTGAGAGGGACTAGCGGCTCCTACGAGCAGTACTTC
abundance: few; v_gene: TRBV29-1; d_gene: NA; j_gene: TRBJ1-1; CDR3aa: CSVRSRLNTEAFF; CDR3nt: TGCAGCGTTCGTAGTAGATTGAACACTGAAGCTTTCTTT
abundance: few; v_gene: TRBV2; d_gene: NA; j_gene: TRBJ1-4; CDR3aa: CASSPLSRRTINEKLFF; CDR3nt: TGTGCCAGCAGTCCCCTTTCGCGACGGACAATCAACGAAAAACTGTTTTTT
abundance: few; v_gene: TRBV9; d_gene: NA; j_gene: TRBJ1-2; CDR3aa: CASSVAGDGYTF; CDR3nt: TGTGCCAGCAGCGTAGCTGGTGATGGCTACACCTTC
abundance: NA; v_gene: TRBV27; d_gene: TRBD1; j_gene: TRBJ1-3; CDR3aa: CASSTQTTGGGNTIYF; CDR3nt: TGTGCCAGCAGTACCCAGACAACAGGGGGTGGAAACACCATATATTTT
abundance: NA; v_gene: TRBV7-3; d_gene: NA; j_gene: TRBJ2-5; CDR3aa: CASSPEGGAEAQYF; CDR3nt: TGTGCCAGCAGCCCGGAGGGGGGCGCCGAAGCCCAGTACTTC
abundance: NA; v_gene: TRBV5-6; d_gene: TRBD1; j_gene: TRBJ2-5; CDR3aa: CASSPKPGQGETQYF; CDR3nt: TGTGCCAGCAGTCCGAAACCGGGACAGGGGGAGACCCAGTACTTC